This T cell receptor beta chain was identified in a study of cytomegalovirus exposure and HLA in healthy donors. Study-wide background: It was reported in a later analysis that the 95 to 150 validation repertoires used the same platform as the approximately 690 first-cohort repertoires.

The germline V gene encodes CDR1 MRHNA and CDR2 SNTAGT. V lost 5 bases, J lost 10 bases, and 8 bases stayed unmatched. CDR3 length: 15 amino acids. Profiled with immunoSEQ multiplex PCR; TCRdb holds only in-frame clones, not every one. The sample has 100,000 to 150,000 clones, almost 90% seen once. The source is a man younger than 45 in good health and CMV-seronegative. The material sequenced was PBMCs. The V gene is TRBV6-4, the J gene TRBJ2-1; TRBD2 matches at 13 bases. The CDR3 protein is CASSLTSGRRMEQFF. The DNA of the CDR3 is TGTGCCAGCAGTCTGACTAGCGGGAGGAGGATGGAGCAGTTCTTC.